Listed below are T cell receptor beta chains from one sample, sequenced in a study of regulatory T cells in long-lasting Graves disease. TCRdb reanalysed the multiplex PCR reads using MiXCR and keeps one entry per CDR3 protein. The profile shows about 440,000 distinct CDR3 sequences, around 14% of them singletons. These data also formed part of another study, on T cells in Graves' hyperthyroidism and ophthalmopathy.

The input for sequencing was peripheral blood mononuclear cells (PBMCs), taken at new diagnosis, from a patient treated with antithyroid drugs. The receptors were gathered from a woman in her twenties or thirties with Graves disease. Each CDR3 is given without its conserved first and last residue.

v_gene	CDR3aa
TRBV28	ASSPTPADTQY
TRBV24-1	ATSPKLTNEQF
TRBV5-5	ASSFRLGTGGYEQY
TRBV7-9	ASSLPGLDEQF
TRBV7-9	ASSLAPGQGAGLSTDTQY
TRBV7-2	ASSFSSSSYNEQF
TRBV9	ASSVGRGADYEQY
TRBV12-3/TRBV12-4	ASTPASGSGDTQY
TRBV2	ASTQGQLGEQF
TRBV7-3	ASSPSPSWETQY
TRBV24-1	ATSDQLGTSGETDTQY
TRBV12-3/TRBV12-4	ASSKGRYNQPQH
TRBV6-1	ASSGGQGNTIY
TRBV3-1	ASSQDQNSQETQY
TRBV7-8	ASSPAGTAGGYT
TRBV7-9	ASSQGTREQF
TRBV4-1	ASSQDQAGTYQETQY
TRBV12-3/TRBV12-4	ASSFGTSYEQY
TRBV19	ASSIGTLSNQPQH
TRBV5-1	ASSLDKGLAGRNEQF
TRBV10-3	ATSTGTPANTGELF
TRBV15	ATSRDGGNNEQF
TRBV20-1	SAGDRYYEQY
TRBV11-2	VNSLGGTAEQF
TRBV11-2	ASSSSGRAGADTQY
TRBV6-9	ASSEALGKIDGYT
TRBV4-1	ASSQATGQLYEQY
TRBV20-1	SARELAEYNEQF
TRBV30	ARGTGSRYGYT
TRBV25-1	ASSLSVSSEQY
TRBV20-1	SARDTLAGLEQF
TRBV12-3/TRBV12-4	ASSRGQGAYTGELF
TRBV7-2	ASSLWEERVGGYT
TRBV7-2	ASSLVGGGLAGEQF
TRBV12-5	ASGLSRGNEQF
TRBV4-1	ASSPRHPGSGEKLF
TRBV7-2	ASRTQGISAYEQY
TRBV3-1	ASSQMMQGASGYIQY
TRBV9	ASSVEAYSNQPQH
TRBV12-3/TRBV12-4	ASSSTYEQY
TRBV12-3/TRBV12-4	ASSGGYTEAF
TRBV20-1	SAGRSGRGPYNEQF
TRBV7-9	ASSLAGAASFLEEQY